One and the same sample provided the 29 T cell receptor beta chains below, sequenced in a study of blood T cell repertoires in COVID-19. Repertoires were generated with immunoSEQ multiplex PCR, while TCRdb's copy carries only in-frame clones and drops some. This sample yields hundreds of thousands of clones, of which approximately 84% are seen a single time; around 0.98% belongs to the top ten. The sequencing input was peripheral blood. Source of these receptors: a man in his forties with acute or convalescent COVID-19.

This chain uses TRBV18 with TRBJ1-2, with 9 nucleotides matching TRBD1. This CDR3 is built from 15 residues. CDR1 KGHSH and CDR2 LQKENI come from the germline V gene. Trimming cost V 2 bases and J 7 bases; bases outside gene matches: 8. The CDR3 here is CASSPAQGASGGYTF. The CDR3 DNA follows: TGTGCCAGCTCACCAGCACAGGGGGCGAGTGGTGGCTACACCTTC.

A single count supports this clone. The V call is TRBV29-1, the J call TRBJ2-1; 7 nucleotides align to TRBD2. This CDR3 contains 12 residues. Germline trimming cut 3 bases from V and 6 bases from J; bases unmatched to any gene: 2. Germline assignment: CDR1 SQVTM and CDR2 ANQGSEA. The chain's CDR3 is CSVERGFNEQFF. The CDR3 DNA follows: TGCAGCGTTGAGCGGGGGTTCAATGAGCAGTTCTTC.

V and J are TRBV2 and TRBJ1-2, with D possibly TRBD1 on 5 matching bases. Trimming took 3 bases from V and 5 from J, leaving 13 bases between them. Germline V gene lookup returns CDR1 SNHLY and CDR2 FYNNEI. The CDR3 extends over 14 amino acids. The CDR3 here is CASSDLGRAYGYTF. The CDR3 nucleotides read TGTGCCAGCAGTGATCTAGGCAGGGCTTATGGCTACACCTTC.

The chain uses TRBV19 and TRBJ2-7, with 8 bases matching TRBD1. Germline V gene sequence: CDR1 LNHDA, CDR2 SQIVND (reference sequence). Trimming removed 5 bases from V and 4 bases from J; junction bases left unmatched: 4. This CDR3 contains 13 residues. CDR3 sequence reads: CASSPGGYYEQYF. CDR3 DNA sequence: TGTGCCAGTAGTCCAGGGGGCTATTACGAGCAGTACTTC.

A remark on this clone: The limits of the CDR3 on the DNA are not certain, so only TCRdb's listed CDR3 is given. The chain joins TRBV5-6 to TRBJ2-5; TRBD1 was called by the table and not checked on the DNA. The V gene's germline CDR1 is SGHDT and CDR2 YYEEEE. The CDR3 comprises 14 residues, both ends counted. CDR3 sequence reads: CASSFQVSFKTQYF.

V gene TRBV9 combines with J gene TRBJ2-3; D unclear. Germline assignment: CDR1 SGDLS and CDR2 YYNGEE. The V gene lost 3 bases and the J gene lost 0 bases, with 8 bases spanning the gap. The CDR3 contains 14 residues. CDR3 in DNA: TGTGCCAGCAGCGCTTTGTTGAGCACAGATACGCAGTATTTT. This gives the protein CASSALLSTDTQYF.

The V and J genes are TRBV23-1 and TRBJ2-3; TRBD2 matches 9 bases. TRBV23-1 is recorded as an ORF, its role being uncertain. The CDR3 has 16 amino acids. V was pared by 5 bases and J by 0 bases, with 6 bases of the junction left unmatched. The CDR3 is CASSTSGRPSTDTQYF. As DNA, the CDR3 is TGCGCCAGCAGTACTAGCGGGCGACCCAGCACAGATACGCAGTATTTT.

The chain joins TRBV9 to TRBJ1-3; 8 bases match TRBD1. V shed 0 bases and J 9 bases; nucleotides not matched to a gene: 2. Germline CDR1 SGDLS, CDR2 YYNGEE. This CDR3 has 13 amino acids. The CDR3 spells CASSVAGGGTIYF. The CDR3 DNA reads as TGTGCCAGCAGCGTAGCAGGGGGCGGCACCATATATTTT.

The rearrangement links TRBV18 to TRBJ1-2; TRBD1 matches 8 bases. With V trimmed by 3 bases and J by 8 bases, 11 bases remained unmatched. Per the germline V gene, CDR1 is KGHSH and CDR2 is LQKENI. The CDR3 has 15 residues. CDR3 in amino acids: CASSPTQGGSEGYTF. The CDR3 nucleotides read TGTGCCAGCTCACCGACACAGGGGGGCTCGGAAGGCTACACCTTC.

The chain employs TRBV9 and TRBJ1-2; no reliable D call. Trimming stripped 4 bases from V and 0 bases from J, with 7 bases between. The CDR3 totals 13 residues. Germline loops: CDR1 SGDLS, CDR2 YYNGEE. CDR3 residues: CASSRVTNYGYTF. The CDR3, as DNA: TGTGCCAGCAGCCGCGTCACTAACTATGGCTACACCTTC.

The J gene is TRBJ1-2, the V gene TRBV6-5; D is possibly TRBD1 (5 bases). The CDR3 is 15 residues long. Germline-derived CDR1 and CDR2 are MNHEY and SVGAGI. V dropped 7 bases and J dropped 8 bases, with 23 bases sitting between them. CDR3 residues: CASNARQLPVGGYTF. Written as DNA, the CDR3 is TGTGCCAGCAACGCGAGACAGCTCCCAGTGGGGGGCTACACCTTC.

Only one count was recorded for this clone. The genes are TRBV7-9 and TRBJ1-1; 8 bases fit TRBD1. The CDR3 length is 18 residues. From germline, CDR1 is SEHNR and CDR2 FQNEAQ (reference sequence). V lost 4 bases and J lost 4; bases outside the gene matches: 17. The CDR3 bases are TGTGCCAGCAGCTCTATCTGGACAGGGACTGAGAAAAGCACTGAAGCTTTCTTT. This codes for CASSSIWTGTEKSTEAFF.

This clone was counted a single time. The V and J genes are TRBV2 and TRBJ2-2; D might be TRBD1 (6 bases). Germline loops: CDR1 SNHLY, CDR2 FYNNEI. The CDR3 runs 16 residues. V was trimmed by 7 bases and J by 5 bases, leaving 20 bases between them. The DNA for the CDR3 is TGTGCCAGCAAAGAAGGACAGACTACTTTTACCGGGGAGCTGTTTTTT. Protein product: CASKEGQTTFTGELFF.

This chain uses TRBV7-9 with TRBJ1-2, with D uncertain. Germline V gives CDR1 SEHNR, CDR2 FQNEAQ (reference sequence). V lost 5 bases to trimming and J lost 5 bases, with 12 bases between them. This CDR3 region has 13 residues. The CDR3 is CASSPRLEYGYTF. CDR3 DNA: TGTGCCAGCAGCCCGCGGCTGGAGTATGGCTACACCTTC. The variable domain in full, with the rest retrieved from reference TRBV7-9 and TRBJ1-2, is DTGVSQNPRHKITKRGQNVTFRCDPISEHNRLYWYRQTLGQGPEFLTYFQNEAQLEKSRLLSDRFSAERPKGSFSTLEIQRTEQGDSAMYLCASSPRLEYGYTFGSGTRLTVV.

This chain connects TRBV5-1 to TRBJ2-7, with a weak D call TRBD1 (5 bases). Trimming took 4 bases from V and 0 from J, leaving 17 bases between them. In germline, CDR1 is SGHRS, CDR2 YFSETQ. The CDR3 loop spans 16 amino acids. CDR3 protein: CASSNSGNPVSYEQYF. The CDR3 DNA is TGCGCCAGCAGCAATTCAGGGAACCCAGTCTCCTACGAGCAGTACTTC.

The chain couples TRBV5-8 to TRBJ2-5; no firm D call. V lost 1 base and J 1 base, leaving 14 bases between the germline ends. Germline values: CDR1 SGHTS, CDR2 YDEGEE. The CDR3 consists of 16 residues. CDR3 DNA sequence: TGTGCCAGCAGCTTGCCTCTGGGCTACTCCCAAGAGACCCAGTACTTC. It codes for CASSLPLGYSQETQYF.

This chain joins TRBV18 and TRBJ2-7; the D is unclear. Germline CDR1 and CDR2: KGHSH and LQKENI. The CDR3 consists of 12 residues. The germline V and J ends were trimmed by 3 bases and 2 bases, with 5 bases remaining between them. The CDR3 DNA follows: TGTGCCAGCTCACCTGTAGCCTACGAGCAGTACTTC. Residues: CASSPVAYEQYF.

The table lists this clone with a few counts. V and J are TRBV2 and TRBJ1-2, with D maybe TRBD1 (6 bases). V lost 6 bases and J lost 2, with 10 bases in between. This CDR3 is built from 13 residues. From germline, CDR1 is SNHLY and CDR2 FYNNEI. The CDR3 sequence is CASSRTANYGYTF. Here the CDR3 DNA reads TGTGCCAGCAGCAGGACAGCCAACTATGGCTACACCTTC.

The CDR3 reads CATYDGVVRSNQPQHF. CDR3 sequence (DNA): TGTGCCACCTATGACGGGGTAGTCAGATCTAATCAGCCCCAGCATTTT. The rearrangement joins TRBV15 to TRBJ1-5; D is unresolved. This CDR3 comprises 16 residues. Trimming shortened V by 8 bases and J by 4 bases, and 21 bases separated the two germline ends. Germline V CDR1 and CDR2: LNHNV, YYDKDF (reference sequence).

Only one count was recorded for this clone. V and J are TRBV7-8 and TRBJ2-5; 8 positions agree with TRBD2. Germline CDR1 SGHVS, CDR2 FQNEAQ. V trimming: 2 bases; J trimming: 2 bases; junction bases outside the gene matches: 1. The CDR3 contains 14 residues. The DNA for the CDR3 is TGTGCCAGCAGCTTATTAGCGGGGCAAGAGACCCAGTACTTC. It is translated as CASSLLAGQETQYF.

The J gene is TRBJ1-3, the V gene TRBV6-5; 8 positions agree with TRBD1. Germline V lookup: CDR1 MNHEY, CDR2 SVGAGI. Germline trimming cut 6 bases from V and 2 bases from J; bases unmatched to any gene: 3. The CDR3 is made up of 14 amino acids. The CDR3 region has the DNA TGTGCCAGCAGCACAGGGGGGGCTGGAAACACCATATATTTT. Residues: CASSTGGAGNTIYF.

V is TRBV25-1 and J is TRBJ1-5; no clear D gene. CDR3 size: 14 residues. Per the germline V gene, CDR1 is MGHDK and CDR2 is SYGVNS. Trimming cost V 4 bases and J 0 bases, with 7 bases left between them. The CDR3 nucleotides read TGTGCCAGCAGTGCGGGGAATAGCAATCAGCCCCAGCATTTT. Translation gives CASSAGNSNQPQHF.

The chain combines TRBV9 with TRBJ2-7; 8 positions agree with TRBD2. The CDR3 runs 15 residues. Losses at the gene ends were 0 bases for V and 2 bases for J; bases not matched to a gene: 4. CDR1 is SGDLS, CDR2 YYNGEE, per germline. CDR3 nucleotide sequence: TGTGCCAGCAGCGTAGATGAGCGGGGGACCTACGAGCAGTACTTC. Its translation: CASSVDERGTYEQYF. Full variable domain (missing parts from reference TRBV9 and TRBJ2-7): DSGVTQTPKHLITATGQRVTLRCSPRSGDLSVYWYQQSLDQGLQFLIQYYNGEERAKGNILERFSAQQFPDLHSELNLSSLELGDSALYFCASSVDERGTYEQYFGPGTRLTVT.

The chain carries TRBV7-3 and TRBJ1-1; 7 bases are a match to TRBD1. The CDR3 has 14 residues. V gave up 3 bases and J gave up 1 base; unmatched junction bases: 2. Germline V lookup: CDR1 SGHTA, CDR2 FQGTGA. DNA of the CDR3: TGTGCCAGCAGCTTGGGACAGCCGAACACTGAAGCTTTCTTT. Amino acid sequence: CASSLGQPNTEAFF.

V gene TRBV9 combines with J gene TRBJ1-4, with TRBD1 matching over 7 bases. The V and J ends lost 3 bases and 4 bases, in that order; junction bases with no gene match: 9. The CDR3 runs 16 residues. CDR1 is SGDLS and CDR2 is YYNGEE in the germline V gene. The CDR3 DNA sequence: TGTGCCAGCAGCGGAGAGGCAGGGGGAGGTAATGAAAAACTGTTTTTT. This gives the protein CASSGEAGGGNEKLFF.

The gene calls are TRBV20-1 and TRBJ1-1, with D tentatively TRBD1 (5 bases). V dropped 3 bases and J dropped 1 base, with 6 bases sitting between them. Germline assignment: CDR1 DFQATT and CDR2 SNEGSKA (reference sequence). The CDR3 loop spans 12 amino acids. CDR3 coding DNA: TGCAGTGCTAGTCAGGGGAACACTGAAGCTTTCTTT. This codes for CSASQGNTEAFF.

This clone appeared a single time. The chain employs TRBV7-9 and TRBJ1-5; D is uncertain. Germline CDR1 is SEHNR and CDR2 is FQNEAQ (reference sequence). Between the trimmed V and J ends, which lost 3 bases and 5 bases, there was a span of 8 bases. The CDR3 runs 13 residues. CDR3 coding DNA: TGTGCCAGCAGCTTTAACACCGATCAGCCCCAGCATTTT. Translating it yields CASSFNTDQPQHF. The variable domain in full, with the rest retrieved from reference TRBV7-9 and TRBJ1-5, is DTGVSQNPRHKITKRGQNVTFRCDPISEHNRLYWYRQTLGQGPEFLTYFQNEAQLEKSRLLSDRFSAERPKGSFSTLEIQRTEQGDSAMYLCASSFNTDQPQHFGDGTRLSIL.

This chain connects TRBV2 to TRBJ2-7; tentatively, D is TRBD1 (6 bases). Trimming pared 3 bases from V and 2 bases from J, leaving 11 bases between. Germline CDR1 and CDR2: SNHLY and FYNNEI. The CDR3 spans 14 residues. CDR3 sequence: CASSEVQGTYEQYF. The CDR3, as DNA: TGTGCCAGCAGTGAGGTGCAGGGGACCTACGAGCAGTACTTC.

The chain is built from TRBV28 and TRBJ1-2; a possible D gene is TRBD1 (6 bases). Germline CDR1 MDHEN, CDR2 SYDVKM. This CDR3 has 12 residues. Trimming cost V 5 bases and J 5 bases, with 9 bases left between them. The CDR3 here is CASSTGQYGYTF. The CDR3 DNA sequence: TGTGCCAGCAGTACCGGACAGTATGGCTACACCTTC.